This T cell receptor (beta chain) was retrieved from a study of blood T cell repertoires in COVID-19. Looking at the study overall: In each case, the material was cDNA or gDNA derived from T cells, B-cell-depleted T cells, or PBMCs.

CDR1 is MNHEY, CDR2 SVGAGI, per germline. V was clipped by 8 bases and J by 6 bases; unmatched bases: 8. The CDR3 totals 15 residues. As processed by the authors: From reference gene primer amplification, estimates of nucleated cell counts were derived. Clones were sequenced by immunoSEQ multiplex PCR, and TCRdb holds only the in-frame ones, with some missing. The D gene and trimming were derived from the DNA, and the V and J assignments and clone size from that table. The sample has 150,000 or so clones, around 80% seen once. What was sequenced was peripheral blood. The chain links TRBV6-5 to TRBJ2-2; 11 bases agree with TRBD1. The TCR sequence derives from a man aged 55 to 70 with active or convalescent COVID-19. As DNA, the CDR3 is TGTGCCAGCCATCCGGACAGGGGGCGACCCGGGGAGCTGTTTTTT. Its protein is CASHPDRGRPGELFF.